One TCR beta chain is described in this entry. Its cognate antigen is unknown. This sample was included in a study of CD8 T cells in ankylosing spondylitis. The CDR3 has 12 amino acids. V gave up 5 bases and J gave up 4 bases, with 9 bases separating them. Per germline, CDR1 DFQATT and CDR2 SNEGSKA (reference sequence). General study points: Characteristic of ankylosing spondylitis blood, it appeared, was a TCR beta motif comprising 7 to 9 highly homologous variants. Earlier studies detected some motif variants in reactive arthritis synovial fluid and blood. The study looked at matched synovial fluid samples from ankylosing spondylitis patients. Disease-linked clones were reported to be significantly enriched there. Researchers report that disease-linked clones proved CD8+ and relatively rare in peripheral blood.

Making use of molecular barcodes, quantitative 5'-RACE generated TCR beta libraries. A single record per CDR3 protein comes from TCRdb applying MiXCR to the 5' RACE reads. Of about 750,000 distinct CDR3 sequences in the sample, 15% to 20% were seen once. The rearrangement links TRBV20-1 to TRBJ2-1; a weak D match, TRBD1 (6 bases). The sample consisted of blood, either unsorted or a sorted T cell fraction (not recorded which). The TCR comes from a male donor with ankylosing spondylitis. CDR3 residues: CSAWDTYNEQFF. The CDR3 DNA reads as TGCAGTGCTTGGGACACTTACAATGAGCAGTTCTTC.